This T cell receptor (beta chain) was profiled in a study of CD8 T cells in Susac syndrome. An amount of RNA that ranged from roughly 0.5 to 1 ug was reverse transcribed with random hexamers. Via MiXCR, TCRdb re-called the immunoSEQ multiplex PCR reads, giving one row per CDR3 protein. The table includes 300,000 to 350,000 distinct CDR3 sequences, about 91% detected once. This clonotype has a single count. The sample taken for sequencing was CD4+ T cells from PBMCs. The source of this sequence is a human donor with multiple sclerosis.

CDR3 sequence: CASSFLSPNTGELFF. CDR3 nucleotide sequence: TGTGCCAGCAGCTTCTTATCCCCGAACACCGGGGAGCTGTTTTTT. The rearrangement links TRBV5-6 to TRBJ2-2; D remains ambiguous. Trimming left V 2 bases short and J 0 bases short, with 8 bases between. Per the germline V gene, CDR1 is SGHDT and CDR2 is YYEEEE. This CDR3 has 15 amino acids.